This entry describes one T cell receptor (beta chain). Indicated time point: pretreatment peripheral blood. This entry belongs to a study of PD-L1 blockade in urothelial cancer. The protocol was immunoSEQ multiplex PCR, while the TCRdb copy is restricted to in-frame clones and leaves out a portion. The data contain over 75,000 clones, under 90% of them singletons. The length of the CDR3 is 13 residues. Per germline, CDR1 SGHTA and CDR2 FQGTGA. V lost 2 bases, J lost 10 bases, and 9 bases lay in between. The source is a man in his 60s with urothelial cancer. The gene calls are TRBV7-3 and TRBJ1-6, with D unresolved. This sample comprised PBMCs, obtained around atezolizumab (anti-PD-L1) treatment. The DNA of the CDR3 is TGTGCCAGCAGCTTATTGGAGAGGTCACCCCTCCACTTT. Protein sequence: CASSLLERSPLHF.